This record covers a single TCR beta chain. Its target is unknown. This entry comes from a study of shared clonotypes between healthy human individuals. Turning to the study itself: The study drew on a couple of women and a few men aged 18 to 49 as donors.

Study findings and constraints: Naive CD4 clonotypes were shared across a few donors at roughly 5.3%.

CD8 cells classed as naive were CD45RO-negative and positively selected for CCR7, excluding terminally differentiated effector memory CD45RA+ cells. This table comes from immunoSEQ multiplex PCR, and its TCRdb copy is limited to in-frame clones, with some not included. The sample has a few hundred thousand clones, less than 97% seen once; the top ten hold 0.11%. Germline V CDR1 and CDR2: SGDLS, YYNGEE. This CDR3 is 17 amino acids long. The germline V and J ends were trimmed by 4 bases and 1 base, with 20 bases remaining between them. The TCR was taken from a woman aged 30 to 39 in good health. Sequenced sample: naive CD8+ T cells sorted from blood. The chain carries TRBV9 and TRBJ1-1, with D maybe TRBD1 (6 bases). CDR3 nucleotide sequence: TGTGCCAGCAGCCCTCCGGGTGGGGGCCGGGGGAACACTGAAGCTTTCTTT. Translated, it gives CASSPPGGGRGNTEAFF.